The next 28 T cell receptor beta chains were all read from a single sample in a study of shared clonotypes between healthy human individuals. Produced via immunoSEQ multiplex PCR; TCRdb's table is partial and in-frame only. The sample carries about 680,000 clones, about 90% recorded once. Only CD45RO-negative cells positively selected for CCR7 counted as naive CD8 cells, so terminally differentiated effector memory CD45RA+ cells were excluded. Input material: naive CD8+ T cells sorted from blood. The receptor set was obtained from a man aged 25-45 years in good health.

Notes on this clone: The sample has other DNA sequences that encode this CDR3 too. V usage is TRBV9 and J usage is TRBJ1-1; the D gene is possibly TRBD1 (5 bases). This CDR3 has 13 amino acids. CDR1 is SGDLS and CDR2 is YYNGEE in the germline V gene. V dropped 2 bases and J dropped 5 bases, with 10 bases sitting between them. CDR3 residues: CASSVGGLTEAFF. The CDR3 DNA reads as TGTGCCAGCAGCGTCGGGGGATTAACTGAAGCTTTCTTT.

With respect to this clone: The sample carries other DNA sequences with the same CDR3. CDR3 sequence reads: CASSGTYGYTF. In DNA, the CDR3 is TGTGCCAGCAGCGGAACCTATGGCTACACCTTC. This chain uses TRBV27 with TRBJ1-2; D remains ambiguous. The CDR3 is made up of 11 amino acids. The germline gives CDR1 MNHEY, CDR2 SMNVEV (reference sequence). Trimming removed 6 bases from V and 4 bases from J, with 6 bases in between.

This clone has just a few counts. The sample has other DNA sequences that encode this CDR3 too. The rearrangement uses TRBV7-9 and TRBJ2-1; D remains unclear. V was cut by 1 base and J by 5 bases, with 0 bases left in between. This CDR3 comprises 11 residues. Per germline, CDR1 SEHNR and CDR2 FQNEAQ (reference sequence). Here the CDR3 DNA reads TGTGCCAGCAGCTTAGACAATGAGCAGTTCTTC. Translating gives CASSLDNEQFF.

The rearrangement uses TRBV5-1 and TRBJ2-7; weak D call: TRBD1 (5 bases). Germline assignment: CDR1 SGHRS and CDR2 YFSETQ. The V gene lost 4 bases and the J gene lost 5 bases, with 16 bases spanning the gap. The length of the CDR3 is 14 residues. The CDR3: CASSPGRRADEQYF. CDR3 DNA: TGCGCCAGCAGCCCCGGGCGCAGGGCGGACGAGCAGTACTTC.

On this clone: Additional DNA sequences in this sample encode the identical CDR3. The CDR3 protein is CASSLGGEGYEQYF. CDR3 bases: TGCGCCAGCAGCTTGGGGGGGGAGGGGTACGAGCAGTACTTC. The chain combines TRBV5-1 with TRBJ2-7; 7 bases agree with TRBD2. The J segment lost 4 bases and the V segment lost 0 bases, leaving 4 bases of the junction unmatched. The germline V gene has CDR1 SGHRS and CDR2 YFSETQ. The length of the CDR3 is 14 residues.

The chain employs TRBV11-2 and TRBJ2-1; 7 nucleotides line up with TRBD1. The CDR3 sequence is 15 residues long. CDR1 is SGHAT and CDR2 is FQNNGV in the germline V gene. V lost 5 bases to trimming and J lost 8 bases; unmatched junction nucleotides: 12. Here the CDR3 DNA reads TGTGCCAGCAGCGGGGGACAGTTCGGCATCGATGAGCAGTTCTTC. Protein: CASSGGQFGIDEQFF.

The chain combines TRBV7-6 with TRBJ2-1, with D maybe TRBD1 (5 bases). CDR1 is SGHVS and CDR2 is FNYEAQ in the germline V gene. The CDR3 totals 14 residues. Trimming stripped 5 bases from V and 8 bases from J, with 16 bases between. CDR3 loop: CASSPVRRVDEQFF. CDR3 in DNA: TGTGCCAGCAGCCCGGTTCGCAGGGTAGATGAGCAGTTCTTC.

This sequence joins TRBV15 and TRBJ2-1, with D possibly being TRBD2 (5 bases). From germline, CDR1 is LNHNV and CDR2 YYDKDF (reference sequence). The ends were cut back, 1 base at V and 9 bases at J, with 16 bases in the middle. The CDR3 has 15 amino acids. The CDR3 spells CATSRVPAEAGEQFF. For the CDR3, the DNA is TGTGCCACCAGCAGAGTCCCAGCGGAGGCCGGTGAGCAGTTCTTC.

This chain links TRBV7-8 with TRBJ1-1; D may be TRBD1 (5 bases). This CDR3 has 15 residues. V was cut by 4 bases and J by 4 bases, with 16 bases left in between. The germline V gene has CDR1 SGHVS and CDR2 FQNEAQ. This CDR3 reads CASSYSRVGGTEAFF. CDR3 nucleotide sequence: TGTGCCAGCAGCTACTCCCGAGTGGGGGGCACTGAAGCTTTCTTT.

The chain combines TRBV5-3 with TRBJ2-7; 12 nucleotides align to TRBD2. TRBV5-3 qualifies as an ORF whose function is uncertain. With V trimmed by 3 bases and J by 7 bases, 8 bases remained unmatched. The CDR3 runs 15 residues. The DNA of the CDR3 is TGTGCCAGAAGCTCACTAGCGGGAGGAGTCGGTGAGCAGTACTTC. This encodes CARSSLAGGVGEQYF.

This clone turned up a few times. The chain combines TRBV4-1 with TRBJ2-1; D is possibly TRBD1 (5 bases). The V end lost 3 bases, the J end lost 7 bases, and 16 bases lay between the germline ends. The CDR3 consists of 15 residues. Germline CDR1 reads MGHRA; CDR2 reads YSYEKL. CDR3 in DNA: TGCGCCAGCAGCCAGGACATTTCCGTGGGGAATGAGCAGTTCTTC. Amino acids: CASSQDISVGNEQFF.

Judged by abundance, this clone is medium-sized. Other nucleotide sequences from this sample produce the same CDR3. The chain is built from TRBV28 and TRBJ2-7; D remains unclear. The CDR3 is 11 amino acids. The germline V gene has CDR1 MDHEN and CDR2 SYDVKM. V was shortened by 1 base and J by 3 bases, with 1 base between the two germline ends. CDR3 sequence reads: CASSLFYEQYF. The CDR3 nucleotides are TGTGCCAGCAGTTTATTCTACGAGCAGTACTTC. Looking up the rest from reference TRBV28 and TRBJ2-7 gives the full variable domain: DVKVTQSSRYLVKRTGEKVFLECVQDMDHENMFWYRQDPGLGLRLIYFSYDVKMKEKGDIPEGYSVSREKKERFSLILESASTNQTSMYLCASSLFYEQYFGPGTRLTVT.

The CDR3 spells CSVEVPGYSYEQYF. CDR3 DNA sequence: TGCAGCGTTGAAGTTCCAGGTTACTCCTACGAGCAGTACTTC. V is TRBV29-1 and J is TRBJ2-7; unclear D gene. The V gene's germline CDR1 is SQVTM and CDR2 ANQGSEA. With 1 base removed from V and 0 bases from J, the gap between germline ends came to 10 bases. The CDR3 runs 14 residues.

The chain links TRBV4-1 to TRBJ2-1; either TRBD1 or TRBD2 may fit D (5 bases each). The CDR3 covers 16 residues. Germline assignment: CDR1 MGHRA and CDR2 YSYEKL. With 0 bases removed from V and 7 bases from J, the gap between germline ends came to 16 bases. The CDR3 region has the DNA TGCGCCAGCAGCCAAGAGGAGGCTAGCAGGGTTAATGAGCAGTTCTTC. This translates into CASSQEEASRVNEQFF.

This clone showed up just once. The rearrangement joins TRBV29-1 to TRBJ2-1; D might be TRBD2 (5 bases). The V gene's germline CDR1 is SQVTM and CDR2 ANQGSEA. Trimming removed 4 bases from V and 14 bases from J, with 21 bases in between. The length of the CDR3 is 13 residues. CDR3 protein: CSVVFADTKAEFF. The CDR3 nucleotides are TGCAGCGTTGTGTTTGCGGATACTAAAGCGGAGTTCTTC.

The rearrangement uses TRBV14 and TRBJ2-7; unclear D gene. This CDR3 spans 14 amino acids. Between the trimmed V and J ends, which lost 1 base and 2 bases, there was a span of 9 bases. The V gene's germline CDR1 is SGHDN and CDR2 FVKESK. The CDR3 DNA is TGTGCCAGCAGCCAAGCGGTGGGCACCTACGAGCAGTACTTC. This codes for CASSQAVGTYEQYF.

The chain is built from TRBV10-3 and TRBJ1-1; D unresolved. Germline V gene data show CDR1 as ENHRY and CDR2 as SYGVKD. V was pared by 0 bases and J by 6 bases, with 8 bases between. This CDR3 comprises 13 residues. Here the CDR3 DNA reads TGTGCCATCAGTGAGTCGGCGGCGGCTGAAGCTTTCTTT. Its translation: CAISESAAAEAFF.

The genes are TRBV15 and TRBJ2-2; D remains unclear. The CDR3 has 13 residues. Trimming cost V 0 bases and J 6 bases, with 5 bases left between them. In germline, CDR1 is LNHNV, CDR2 YYDKDF (reference sequence). CDR3: CATSRENPGELFF. The CDR3 DNA follows: TGTGCCACCAGCAGAGAAAACCCCGGGGAGCTGTTTTTT.

The chain links TRBV7-6 to TRBJ2-7; D is undetermined. CDR3 size: 15 residues. Looked up from germline, CDR1 is SGHVS and CDR2 is FNYEAQ. Trimming removed 2 bases from V and 0 bases from J, with 11 bases in between. CDR3 DNA: TGTGCCAGCAGCTTATCTCGGAGAGGCTCCTACGAGCAGTACTTC. Protein sequence: CASSLSRRGSYEQYF.

V and J are TRBV7-2 and TRBJ2-7; D assignment may be TRBD1 or TRBD2 (5 bases each). The CDR3 is made up of 14 amino acids. Trimming pared 5 bases from V and 5 bases from J, leaving 16 bases between. Germline CDR1 reads SGHTA; CDR2 reads FQGNSA. This chain's CDR3 is CASSPPYGAHEQYF. The CDR3 coding sequence is TGTGCCAGCAGCCCCCCGTACGGGGCCCACGAGCAGTACTTC.

Remarks on this clone: At the DNA level, this CDR3 is encoded by other sequences in the same sample as well. The CDR3 DNA reads TGTGCCAGCAGTTTGACAGGGGGCAATCAGCCCCAGCATTTT. Protein product: CASSLTGGNQPQHF. The chain combines TRBV27 with TRBJ1-5, with 8 bases aligning to TRBD1. This CDR3 contains 14 residues. Germline V gene lookup returns CDR1 MNHEY and CDR2 SMNVEV (reference sequence). Trimming cost V 3 bases and J 2 bases; bases outside gene matches: 0.

The rearrangement joins TRBV6-1 to TRBJ2-3; D call uncertain. The V end lost 3 bases, the J end lost 0 bases, and 10 bases lay between the germline ends. This CDR3 is 15 amino acids long. Germline assignment: CDR1 MNHNS and CDR2 SASEGT. CDR3 region: CASSEGQTSTDTQYF. The CDR3 region has the DNA TGTGCCAGCAGTGAGGGTCAGACGAGCACAGATACGCAGTATTTT.

The CDR3 loop reads CASSLTPNQNTGELFF. For the CDR3, the DNA is TGTGCCAGCAGCCTTACACCGAATCAGAACACCGGGGAGCTGTTTTTT. The V and J genes are TRBV11-2 and TRBJ2-2; no definite D call. Germline values: CDR1 SGHAT, CDR2 FQNNGV. The CDR3 totals 16 residues. V was trimmed by 5 bases and J by 1 base, leaving 14 bases between them. The whole variable domain, filled in from reference TRBV11-2 and TRBJ2-2, reads EAGVAQSPRYKIIEKRQSVAFWCNPISGHATLYWYQQILGQGPKLLIQFQNNGVVDDSQLPKDRFSAERLKGVDSTLKIQPAKLEDSAVYLCASSLTPNQNTGELFFGEGSRLTVL.

A note on this clone: This specimen includes other DNA sequences encoding the same CDR3. The chain couples TRBV28 to TRBJ2-7; D is uncertain. CDR1 and CDR2 (germline): MDHEN, SYDVKM. V dropped 2 bases and J dropped 0 bases, with 8 bases sitting between them. CDR3 length: 14 amino acids. The CDR3 DNA reads as TGTGCCAGCAGTTTAGGCGGCAGCTCCTACGAGCAGTACTTC. This gives the protein CASSLGGSSYEQYF. The full variable domain, in which reference TRBV28 and TRBJ2-7 provide the parts outside the CDR3, is DVKVTQSSRYLVKRTGEKVFLECVQDMDHENMFWYRQDPGLGLRLIYFSYDVKMKEKGDIPEGYSVSREKKERFSLILESASTNQTSMYLCASSLGGSSYEQYFGPGTRLTVT.

V is TRBV27 and J is TRBJ2-1, with D unclear. The CDR3 has 12 residues. The V gene lost 5 bases and the J gene lost 5 bases, with 7 bases spanning the gap. Per the germline V gene, CDR1 is MNHEY and CDR2 is SMNVEV (reference sequence). CDR3: CASSHSNNEQFF. CDR3 DNA sequence: TGTGCCAGCAGTCACAGCAACAATGAGCAGTTCTTC.

The CDR3 sequence is CASSEGGTGSSYNEQFF. The CDR3 DNA reads TGTGCCAGCAGTGAGGGAGGAACCGGGAGCTCCTACAATGAGCAGTTCTTC. The genes are TRBV6-1 and TRBJ2-1, with D perhaps TRBD2 (6 bases). The CDR3 has 17 amino acids. Trimming took 3 bases from V and 0 from J, leaving 15 bases between them. CDR1 is MNHNS and CDR2 is SASEGT in the germline V gene.

V is TRBV19 and J is TRBJ1-1, with D tentatively TRBD1 (5 bases). Trimming cost V 3 bases and J 1 base, with 9 bases left between them. The CDR3 loop spans 14 amino acids. Germline CDR1 LNHDA, CDR2 SQIVND (reference sequence). The CDR3, as DNA: TGTGCCAGTAGTATGGCCAGGGCGAACACTGAAGCTTTCTTT. Its protein is CASSMARANTEAFF.

J is TRBJ1-1 and V is TRBV4-2, with a tentative D call TRBD1 (6 bases). Per germline, CDR1 LGHNA and CDR2 YNFKEQ. V was clipped by 1 base and J by 6 bases, with 9 bases between them. The CDR3 length is 13 residues. CDR3 protein: CASSQAGGAEAFF. The CDR3 DNA reads TGTGCCAGCAGCCAAGCTGGGGGCGCTGAAGCTTTCTTT.